What follows are 23 T cell receptor beta chains derived from one specimen sequenced in a study of cytomegalovirus exposure and HLA in healthy donors. Vbeta (60) and Jbeta (13) primers were used in the PCR. Data came from immunoSEQ multiplex PCR; TCRdb stores just in-frame clones and leaves some out. The table has more than 90,000 clones, 74% seen once. The specimen sequenced was PBMCs. The receptor set was obtained from a woman aged 45-59 years in good health and CMV-seropositive.

The V call is TRBV7-2, the J call TRBJ1-5; D unresolved. Germline V gene data show CDR1 as SGHTA and CDR2 as FQGNSA. The CDR3 runs to 15 residues. Trimming took 3 bases from V and 0 from J, leaving 9 bases between them. CDR3 sequence (DNA): TGTGCCAGCAGCTTCGATGCGAATAGCAATCAGCCCCAGCATTTT. Protein product: CASSFDANSNQPQHF.

The chain employs TRBV7-2 and TRBJ1-2; the D gene is possibly TRBD1 (5 bases). Trimming removed 4 bases from V and 8 bases from J, with 17 bases in between. The CDR3 is 14 residues long. Germline V CDR1 and CDR2: SGHTA, FQGNSA. CDR3 in amino acids: CASSSVGGWDGYTF. As DNA, the CDR3 is TGTGCCAGCAGCTCAGTCGGGGGGTGGGACGGCTACACCTTC.

The rearrangement joins TRBV19 to TRBJ1-1; D is undetermined. The CDR3 consists of 17 residues. Germline CDR1 is LNHDA and CDR2 is SQIVND (reference sequence). Deletions cut 4 bases from V and 4 bases from J, with 22 bases between. The CDR3 here is CASSSRPPGFEGTEAFF. The CDR3 nucleotides read TGTGCCAGTAGTAGCCGCCCACCGGGGTTTGAAGGCACTGAAGCTTTCTTT.

The V call is TRBV7-2, the J call TRBJ2-5, with 12 bases aligning to TRBD2. The germline V gene encodes CDR1 SGHTA and CDR2 FQGNSA. The V and J ends lost 7 bases and 2 bases, in that order; junction bases with no gene match: 5. The CDR3 is made up of 15 amino acids. CDR3 protein: CASTLAGGFQETQYF. CDR3 sequence (DNA): TGTGCCAGCACCCTAGCGGGGGGGTTTCAAGAGACCCAGTACTTC.

This chain links TRBV28 with TRBJ2-3, with 9 bases fitting TRBD2. The trim removed 4 bases at V and 1 base at J, leaving 3 bases unmatched. Looked up from germline, CDR1 is MDHEN and CDR2 is SYDVKM. The CDR3 consists of 15 residues. The CDR3 here is CASSSGGGGTDTQYF. DNA for the CDR3: TGTGCCAGCAGTTCAGGCGGGGGGGGCACAGATACGCAGTATTTT.

The V and J genes are TRBV5-1 and TRBJ2-7, with D tentatively TRBD1 (6 bases). CDR3 length equals 13 residues. Germline V CDR1 and CDR2: SGHRS, YFSETQ. With 5 bases removed from V and 5 bases from J, the gap between germline ends came to 14 bases. CDR3 in amino acids: CASSWGQKDEQYF. DNA of the CDR3: TGCGCCAGCAGTTGGGGGCAAAAGGACGAGCAGTACTTC. Using reference TRBV5-1 and TRBJ2-7 for the parts outside the CDR3, the full variable domain is KAGVTQTPRYLIKTRGQQVTLSCSPISGHRSVSWYQQTPGQGLQFLFEYFSETQRNKGNFPGRFSGRQFSNSRSEMNVSTLELGDSALYLCASSWGQKDEQYFGPGTRLTVT.

The V gene is TRBV9, the J gene TRBJ2-6, with TRBD1 matching 8 bases. V lost 4 bases to trimming and J lost 4 bases; unmatched junction nucleotides: 16. CDR1 and CDR2 from the germline V gene are SGDLS and YYNGEE. The CDR3 spans 19 residues. CDR3 in amino acids: CASSLTLGQGWEGANVLTF. CDR3 nucleotides: TGTGCCAGCAGCTTGACTTTAGGACAGGGTTGGGAGGGGGCCAACGTCCTGACTTTC.

The V and J genes are TRBV5-1 and TRBJ1-1, with 9 positions matching TRBD1. Per germline, CDR1 SGHRS and CDR2 YFSETQ. CDR3 length equals 12 residues. The J segment lost 12 bases and the V segment lost 4 bases, leaving 7 bases of the junction unmatched. The CDR3 bases are TGCGCCAGCAGCGGGACAGGGCAGGTGACTTTCTTT. Amino acids: CASSGTGQVTFF.

The CDR3 region is CASTQGGTNEKLFF. The CDR3 DNA follows: TGTGCCAGTACCCAGGGTGGGACTAATGAAAAACTGTTTTTT. The V and J genes are TRBV19 and TRBJ1-4; TRBD1 is a possible D gene (5 bases). The CDR3 is 14 residues long. The germline V gene encodes CDR1 LNHDA and CDR2 SQIVND (reference sequence). V was trimmed by 7 bases and J by 2 bases, leaving 11 bases between them. Based on the CDR3 plus reference TRBV19 and TRBJ1-4, the full variable domain is DGGITQSPKYLFRKEGQNVTLSCEQNLNHDAMYWYRQDPGQGLRLIYYSQIVNDFQKGDIAEGYSVSREKKESFPLTVTSAQKNPTAFYLCASTQGGTNEKLFFGSGTQLSVL.

This rearrangement joins TRBV5-1 to TRBJ2-1; TRBD2 matches 13 bases. The CDR3 is made up of 15 amino acids. The germline gives CDR1 SGHRS, CDR2 YFSETQ. The J segment lost 8 bases and the V segment lost 4 bases, leaving 6 bases of the junction unmatched. The CDR3 region is CASSIRLAGGDEQFF. CDR3 coding DNA: TGCGCCAGCAGCATCCGACTAGCGGGGGGCGATGAGCAGTTCTTC.

J is TRBJ2-7 and V is TRBV6-1, with 11 bases that match TRBD1. Germline CDR1 MNHNS, CDR2 SASEGT. The CDR3 is made up of 15 amino acids. V lost 10 bases and J lost 3; bases outside the gene matches: 11. The CDR3 sequence is CATEPRGQGDYEQYF. The CDR3 nucleotides read TGTGCCACCGAACCGAGGGGACAGGGGGACTACGAGCAGTACTTC.

The V and J genes are TRBV27 and TRBJ2-7; D uncertain. The CDR3 is made up of 14 amino acids. CDR1 and CDR2 (germline): MNHEY, SMNVEV (reference sequence). V shed 3 bases and J shed 4 bases, with 13 bases lying between them. The CDR3 bases are TGTGCCAGCAGTTTTGCGGCAGTAGAGTACGAGCAGTACTTC. Its translation is CASSFAAVEYEQYF.

V is TRBV7-9 and J is TRBJ2-1; 16 bases are shared with TRBD2. Germline CDR1 SEHNR, CDR2 FQNEAQ (reference sequence). This CDR3 spans 16 amino acids. V lost 6 bases, J lost 10 bases, and 9 bases stayed unmatched. The CDR3 DNA reads TGTGCCAGCAGAACACCGGGACTAGCGGGAGGGGGGGAGCAGTTCTTC. Translation: CASRTPGLAGGGEQFF.

This clone was recorded a few times. This chain connects TRBV19 to TRBJ1-1; TRBD1 matches at 7 bases. The J segment lost 5 bases and the V segment lost 5 bases, leaving 8 bases of the junction unmatched. CDR1 LNHDA and CDR2 SQIVND come from the germline V gene (reference sequence). The CDR3 totals 14 residues. CDR3 DNA sequence: TGTGCCAGTAGTCTGTCAGGGGGTGGTACTGAAGCTTTCTTT. Its translation is CASSLSGGGTEAFF. Based on the CDR3 plus reference TRBV19 and TRBJ1-1, the full variable domain is DGGITQSPKYLFRKEGQNVTLSCEQNLNHDAMYWYRQDPGQGLRLIYYSQIVNDFQKGDIAEGYSVSREKKESFPLTVTSAQKNPTAFYLCASSLSGGGTEAFFGQGTRLTVV.

The chain employs TRBV5-1 and TRBJ1-5; D is perhaps TRBD1 (5 bases). Germline V gives CDR1 SGHRS, CDR2 YFSETQ. V was shortened by 0 bases and J by 0 bases, with 13 bases between the two germline ends. The length of the CDR3 is 17 residues. As DNA, the CDR3 is TGCGCCAGCAGCTTGGCCGGTGCAGGGAATAGCAATCAGCCCCAGCATTTT. Protein sequence: CASSLAGAGNSNQPQHF. The whole variable domain, filled in from reference TRBV5-1 and TRBJ1-5, reads KAGVTQTPRYLIKTRGQQVTLSCSPISGHRSVSWYQQTPGQGLQFLFEYFSETQRNKGNFPGRFSGRQFSNSRSEMNVSTLELGDSALYLCASSLAGAGNSNQPQHFGDGTRLSIL.

CDR3 sequence (DNA): TGTGCCAGTACGGAGGGAACAATAACCGGAGAGACCCAGTACTTC. Amino acid sequence: CASTEGTITGETQYF. The chain links TRBV19 to TRBJ2-5, with D tentatively TRBD2 (6 bases). This CDR3 comprises 15 residues. V was cut by 7 bases and J by 4 bases, with 19 bases left in between. The germline gives CDR1 LNHDA, CDR2 SQIVND (reference sequence).

The chain carries TRBV7-2 and TRBJ1-6; 7 positions match TRBD1. The CDR3 runs 14 residues. The germline CDR1 and CDR2 sequences are SGHTA and FQGNSA. Trimming took 0 bases from V and 10 from J; bases not matched to a gene: 3. The CDR3 coding sequence is TGTGCCAGCAGCTTAGCCCAGGGGGTCTCACCCCTCCACTTT. Its translation is CASSLAQGVSPLHF.

V usage is TRBV29-1 and J usage is TRBJ2-3; 8 nucleotides match TRBD1. CDR1 and CDR2 from the germline V gene are SQVTM and ANQGSEA. The CDR3 has 14 residues. V gave up 6 bases and J gave up 2 bases; unmatched junction bases: 7. In DNA, the CDR3 is TGCAGCGTCCAGCTACAGGGGGACACAGATACGCAGTATTTT. This gives the protein CSVQLQGDTDTQYF.

J is TRBJ1-1 and V is TRBV4-1; perhaps TRBD1 as D (5 bases). Germline-derived CDR1 and CDR2 are MGHRA and YSYEKL. This CDR3 is 14 amino acids long. V lost 0 bases and J lost 1, with 6 bases in between. The CDR3 protein is CASSQEGQNTEAFF. CDR3 DNA sequence: TGCGCCAGCAGCCAAGAAGGACAGAACACTGAAGCTTTCTTT.

CDR3 sequence: CASSVYGRDAAQYF. The CDR3, as DNA: TGCGCCAGCAGCGTGTACGGGAGGGACGCAGCGCAGTACTTC. The chain carries TRBV5-1 and TRBJ2-7; 8 bases map to TRBD2. The CDR3 has 14 residues. Germline V gene sequence: CDR1 SGHRS, CDR2 YFSETQ. Losses at the gene ends were 4 bases for V and 9 bases for J; bases not matched to a gene: 12. The full variable domain, in which reference TRBV5-1 and TRBJ2-7 provide the parts outside the CDR3, is KAGVTQTPRYLIKTRGQQVTLSCSPISGHRSVSWYQQTPGQGLQFLFEYFSETQRNKGNFPGRFSGRQFSNSRSEMNVSTLELGDSALYLCASSVYGRDAAQYFGPGTRLTVT.

The chain carries TRBV7-8 and TRBJ2-5; the D gene is possibly TRBD1 (6 bases). Germline V lookup: CDR1 SGHVS, CDR2 FQNEAQ. The CDR3 covers 13 residues. Trimming left V 2 bases short and J 7 bases short, with 11 bases between. Written as DNA, the CDR3 is TGTGCCAGCAGCTTAAGGGGGAGCGGGACCCAGTACTTC. Translation gives CASSLRGSGTQYF.

This clone appeared a single time. The rearrangement uses TRBV5-1 and TRBJ1-2; the match to TRBD1 covers 9 bases. The CDR3 extends over 14 amino acids. V was pared by 0 bases and J by 8 bases, with 5 bases of the junction left unmatched. Looked up from germline, CDR1 is SGHRS and CDR2 is YFSETQ. The CDR3 DNA reads as TGCGCCAGCAGCTTGGATACAGGGGGCACGGGCTACACCTTC. This codes for CASSLDTGGTGYTF.

This clone was picked up a small number of times. This chain joins TRBV6-5 and TRBJ1-1; TRBD1 is a possible D gene (6 bases). Germline CDR1 and CDR2: MNHEY and SVGAGI. The CDR3 spans 14 residues. V gave up 4 bases and J gave up 8 bases, with 17 bases separating them. CDR3 nucleotide sequence: TGTGCCAGCAGTTCTCTCGGCGGGGGCGAAGAAGCTTTCTTT. Protein sequence: CASSSLGGGEEAFF.